Presented here are 6 T cell receptor beta chains from one specimen sequenced in a study of regulatory T cells in long-lasting Graves disease. The authors built TCR beta libraries using iRepertoire HTBI primers and Arm-PCR of CDR3 regions. Using its own MiXCR run on the multiplex PCR reads, TCRdb lists one record per CDR3 protein. The profile shows about 220,000 distinct CDR3 sequences, roughly 19% of them singletons. Noted time point: newly diagnosed GD, antithyroid drugs for less than 3 months. Generation of the TCR library employed RNA extracted from PBMCs. The same data also contributed to another study, on T cells in Graves' hyperthyroidism and ophthalmopathy.

Sequences were derived from peripheral blood mononuclear cells (PBMCs), sampled at new diagnosis, from a patient treated with antithyroid drugs. The receptors originated from a young woman with Graves disease.

V is TRBV2 and J is TRBJ2-5; TRBD1 is a possible D gene (6 bases). Germline V lookup: CDR1 SNHLY, CDR2 FYNNEI. V was clipped by 0 bases and J by 5 bases, with 13 bases between them. This CDR3 has 15 residues. CDR3 nucleotides: TGTGCCAGCAGTGAAGCTGGGCTCGACAGGGAGACCCAGTACTTC. Protein product: CASSEAGLDRETQYF.

This clonotype was picked up many times. The rearrangement joins TRBV9 to TRBJ1-5; TRBD1 aligns across 7 bases. The germline CDR1 and CDR2 sequences are SGDLS and YYNGEE. This CDR3 is built from 14 residues. V was clipped by 4 bases and J by 3 bases; unmatched bases: 4. CDR3 in amino acids: CASSTGVPNQPQHF. The CDR3 nucleotides read TGTGCCAGCAGCACAGGGGTCCCCAATCAGCCCCAGCATTTT.

The chain combines TRBV9 with TRBJ1-2, with 7 bases aligning to TRBD1. CDR1 is SGDLS, CDR2 YYNGEE, per germline. J was trimmed by 4 bases and V by 0 bases; bases with no gene match: 12. The CDR3 is made up of 17 amino acids. This CDR3 reads CASSVAGDSKVSYGYTF. CDR3 nucleotide sequence: TGTGCCAGCAGCGTAGCAGGGGACAGTAAGGTTTCCTATGGCTACACCTTC.

In this sample, this clonotype turned up many times. The chain uses TRBV12-3 or TRBV12-4 and TRBJ1-1; 7 bases agree with TRBD1. The CDR3 is made up of 16 amino acids. Unmatched junction bases numbered 7, after V lost 2 bases and J lost 1 base. The CDR3 DNA sequence: TGTGCCAGCAGTTTATCCCGACAGGGTTGGAACACTGAAGCTTTCTTT. This sequence encodes CASSLSRQGWNTEAFF.

At least ten counts were recorded for this clonotype. The gene calls are TRBV7-9 and TRBJ2-6, with 9 bases aligning to TRBD1. Looked up from germline, CDR1 is SEHNR and CDR2 is FQNEAQ (reference sequence). This CDR3 spans 16 amino acids. V was pared by 3 bases and J by 4 bases, with 4 bases of the junction left unmatched. CDR3 loop: CASSFHRGPGANVLTF. The CDR3 nucleotides are TGTGCCAGCAGCTTCCACAGGGGGCCAGGGGCCAACGTCCTGACTTTC.

This clonotype was observed a few times. A much larger clone is a single base away; this may be a read error. The chain combines TRBV6-1 with TRBJ1-2, with a tentative D call TRBD1 (5 bases). The V end lost 10 bases, the J end lost 12 bases, and 27 bases lay between the germline ends. Germline loops: CDR1 MNHNS, CDR2 SASEGT. The CDR3 length is 14 residues. CDR3 sequence (DNA): TGTGCCACCCCCGCAGGGATCGAACTATGGGGCCACACCTTC. Protein product: CATPAGIELWGHTF.